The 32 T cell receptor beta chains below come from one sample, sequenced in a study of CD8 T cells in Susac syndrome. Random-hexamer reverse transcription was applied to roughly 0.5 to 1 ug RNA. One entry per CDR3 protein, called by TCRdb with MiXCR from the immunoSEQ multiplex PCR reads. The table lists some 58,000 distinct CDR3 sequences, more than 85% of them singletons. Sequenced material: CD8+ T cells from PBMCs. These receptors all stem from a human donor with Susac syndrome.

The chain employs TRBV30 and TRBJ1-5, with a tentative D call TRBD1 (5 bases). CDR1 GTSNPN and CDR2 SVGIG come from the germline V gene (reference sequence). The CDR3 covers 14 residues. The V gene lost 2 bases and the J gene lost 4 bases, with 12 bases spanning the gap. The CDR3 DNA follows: TGTGCCTGGAGTTCCGGGAGGGGTAATCAGCCCCAGCATTTT. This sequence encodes CAWSSGRGNQPQHF.

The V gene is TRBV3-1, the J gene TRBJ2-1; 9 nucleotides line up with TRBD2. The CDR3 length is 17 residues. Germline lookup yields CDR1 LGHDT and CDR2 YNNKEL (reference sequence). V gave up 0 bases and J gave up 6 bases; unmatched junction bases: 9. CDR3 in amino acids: CASSQDHGGGGANEQFF. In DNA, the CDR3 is TGTGCCAGCAGCCAAGATCACGGTGGCGGGGGGGCCAATGAGCAGTTCTTC.

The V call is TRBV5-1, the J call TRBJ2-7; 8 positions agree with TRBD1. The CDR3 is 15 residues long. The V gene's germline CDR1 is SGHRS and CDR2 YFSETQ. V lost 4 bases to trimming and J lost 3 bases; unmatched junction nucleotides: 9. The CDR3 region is CASSQSQGQGYEQYF. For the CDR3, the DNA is TGCGCCAGCAGCCAGAGTCAAGGACAGGGCTACGAGCAGTACTTC.

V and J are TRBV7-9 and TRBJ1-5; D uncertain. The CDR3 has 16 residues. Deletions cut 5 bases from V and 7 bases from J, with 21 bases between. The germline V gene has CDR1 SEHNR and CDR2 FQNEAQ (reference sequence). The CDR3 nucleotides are TGTGCCAGCAGCGCCGGATGGGAAGGGTCAAGGCAGCCCCAGCATTTT. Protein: CASSAGWEGSRQPQHF.

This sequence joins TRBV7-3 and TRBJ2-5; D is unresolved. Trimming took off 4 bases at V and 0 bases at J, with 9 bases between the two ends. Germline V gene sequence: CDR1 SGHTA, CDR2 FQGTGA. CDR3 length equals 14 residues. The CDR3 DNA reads TGTGCCAGCAGCTCGAGTGGCGACCAAGAGACCCAGTACTTC. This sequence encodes CASSSSGDQETQYF.

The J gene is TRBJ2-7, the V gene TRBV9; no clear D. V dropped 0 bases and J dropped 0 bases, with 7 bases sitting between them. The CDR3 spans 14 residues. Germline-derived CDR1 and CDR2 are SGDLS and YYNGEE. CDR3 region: CASSVESFSYEQYF. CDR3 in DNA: TGTGCCAGCAGCGTAGAGAGTTTCTCCTACGAGCAGTACTTC.

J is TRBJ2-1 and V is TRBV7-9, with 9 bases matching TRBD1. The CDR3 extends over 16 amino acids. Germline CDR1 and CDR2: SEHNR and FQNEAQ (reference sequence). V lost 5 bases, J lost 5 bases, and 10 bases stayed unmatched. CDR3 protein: CASSRQGTGRHNEQFF. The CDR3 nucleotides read TGTGCCAGCAGCCGGCAGGGGACAGGGAGGCACAATGAGCAGTTCTTC.

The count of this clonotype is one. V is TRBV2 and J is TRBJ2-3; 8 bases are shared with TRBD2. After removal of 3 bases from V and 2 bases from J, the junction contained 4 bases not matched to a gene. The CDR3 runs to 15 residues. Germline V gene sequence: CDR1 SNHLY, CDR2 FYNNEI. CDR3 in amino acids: CASSDSGGLTDTQYF. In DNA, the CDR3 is TGTGCCAGCAGTGACAGCGGGGGCCTCACAGATACGCAGTATTTT. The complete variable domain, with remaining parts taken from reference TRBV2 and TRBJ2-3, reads EPEVTQTPSHQVTQMGQEVILRCVPISNHLYFYWYRQILGQKVEFLVSFYNNEISEKSEIFDDQFSVERPDGSNFTLKIRSTKLEDSAMYFCASSDSGGLTDTQYFGPGTRLTVL.

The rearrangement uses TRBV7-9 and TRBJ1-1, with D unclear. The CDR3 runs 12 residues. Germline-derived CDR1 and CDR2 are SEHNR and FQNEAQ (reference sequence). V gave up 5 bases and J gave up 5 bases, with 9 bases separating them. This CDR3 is CASSPKETEAFF. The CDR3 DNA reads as TGTGCCAGCAGCCCTAAGGAAACTGAAGCTTTCTTT.

CDR3: CASSQHRDSYGYTF. As DNA, the CDR3 is TGCGCCAGCAGCCAACATCGGGACAGCTATGGCTACACCTTC. The chain uses TRBV4-3 and TRBJ1-2; 7 nucleotides line up with TRBD1. The V and J ends lost 2 bases and 4 bases, in that order; junction bases with no gene match: 4. The CDR3 totals 14 residues. Germline assignment: CDR1 LGHNA and CDR2 YSLEER.

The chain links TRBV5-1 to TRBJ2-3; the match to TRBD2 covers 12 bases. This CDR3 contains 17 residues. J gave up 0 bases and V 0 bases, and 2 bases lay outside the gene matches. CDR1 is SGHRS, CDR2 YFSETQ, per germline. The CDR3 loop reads CASSLETSGGSTDTQYF. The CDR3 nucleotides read TGCGCCAGCAGCTTGGAGACTAGCGGGGGTAGCACAGATACGCAGTATTTT.

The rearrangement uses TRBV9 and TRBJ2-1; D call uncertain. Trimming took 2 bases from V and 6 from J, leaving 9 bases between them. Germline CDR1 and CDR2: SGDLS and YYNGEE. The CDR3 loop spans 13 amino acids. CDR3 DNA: TGTGCCAGCAGCGTTGCTGGTTCCAATGAGCAGTTCTTC. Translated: CASSVAGSNEQFF. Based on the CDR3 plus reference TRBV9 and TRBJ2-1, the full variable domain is DSGVTQTPKHLITATGQRVTLRCSPRSGDLSVYWYQQSLDQGLQFLIQYYNGEERAKGNILERFSAQQFPDLHSELNLSSLELGDSALYFCASSVAGSNEQFFGPGTRLTVL.

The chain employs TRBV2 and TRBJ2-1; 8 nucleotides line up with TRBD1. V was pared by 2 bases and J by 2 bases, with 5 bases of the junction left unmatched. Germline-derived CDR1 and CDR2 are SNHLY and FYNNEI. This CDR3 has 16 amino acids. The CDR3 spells CASSESGTGAYNEQFF. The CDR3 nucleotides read TGTGCCAGCAGTGAAAGTGGGACAGGCGCCTACAATGAGCAGTTCTTC.

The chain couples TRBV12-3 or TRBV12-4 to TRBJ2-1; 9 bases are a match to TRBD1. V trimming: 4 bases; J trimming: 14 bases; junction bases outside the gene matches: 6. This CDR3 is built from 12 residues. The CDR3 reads CASSSNRDREFF. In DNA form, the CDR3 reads TGTGCCAGCAGTTCGAACCGGGACAGGGAGTTCTTC.

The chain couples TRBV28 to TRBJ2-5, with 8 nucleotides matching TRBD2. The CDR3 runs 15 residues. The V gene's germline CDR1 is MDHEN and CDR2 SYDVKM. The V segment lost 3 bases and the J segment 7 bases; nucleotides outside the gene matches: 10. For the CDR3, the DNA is TGTGCCAGCAGTTTTTACCTCGGGGGGGCCGGGACCCAGTACTTC. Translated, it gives CASSFYLGGAGTQYF.

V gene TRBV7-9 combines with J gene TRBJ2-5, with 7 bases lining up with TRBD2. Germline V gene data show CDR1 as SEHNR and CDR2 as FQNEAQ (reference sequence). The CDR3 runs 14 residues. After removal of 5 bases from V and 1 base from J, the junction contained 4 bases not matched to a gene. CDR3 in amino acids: CASSDGGIQETQYF. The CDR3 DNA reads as TGTGCCAGCAGCGACGGGGGGATCCAAGAGACCCAGTACTTC.

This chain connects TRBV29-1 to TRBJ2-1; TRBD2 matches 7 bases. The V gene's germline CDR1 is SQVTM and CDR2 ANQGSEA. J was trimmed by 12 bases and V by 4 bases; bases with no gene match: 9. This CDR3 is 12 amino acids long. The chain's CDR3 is CSVGTRIPGQFF. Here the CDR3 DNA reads TGCAGCGTTGGGACTAGAATCCCCGGGCAGTTCTTC.

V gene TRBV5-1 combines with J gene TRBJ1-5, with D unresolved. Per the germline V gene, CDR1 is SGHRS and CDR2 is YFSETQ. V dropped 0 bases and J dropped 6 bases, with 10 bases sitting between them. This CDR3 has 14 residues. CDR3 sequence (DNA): TGCGCCAGCAGCTTGGAAGAAGGGAGTCAGCCCCAGCATTTT. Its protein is CASSLEEGSQPQHF.

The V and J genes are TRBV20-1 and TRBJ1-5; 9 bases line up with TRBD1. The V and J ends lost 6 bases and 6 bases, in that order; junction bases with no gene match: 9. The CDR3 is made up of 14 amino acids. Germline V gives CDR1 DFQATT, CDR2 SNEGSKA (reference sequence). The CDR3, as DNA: TGCAGTGCCACGGACAGGGGAGGGAGTCAGCCCCAGCATTTT. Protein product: CSATDRGGSQPQHF.

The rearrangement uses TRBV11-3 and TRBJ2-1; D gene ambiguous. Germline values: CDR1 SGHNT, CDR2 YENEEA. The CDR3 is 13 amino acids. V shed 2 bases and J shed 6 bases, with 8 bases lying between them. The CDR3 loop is CASSLSGSNEQFF. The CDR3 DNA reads TGTGCCAGCAGCTTATCAGGTAGCAATGAGCAGTTCTTC.

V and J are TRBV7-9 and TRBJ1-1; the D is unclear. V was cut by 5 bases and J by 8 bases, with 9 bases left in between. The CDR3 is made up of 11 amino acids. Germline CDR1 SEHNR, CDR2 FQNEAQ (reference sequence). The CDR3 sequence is CASSAAAEAFF. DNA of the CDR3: TGTGCCAGCAGCGCCGCGGCGGAAGCTTTCTTT.

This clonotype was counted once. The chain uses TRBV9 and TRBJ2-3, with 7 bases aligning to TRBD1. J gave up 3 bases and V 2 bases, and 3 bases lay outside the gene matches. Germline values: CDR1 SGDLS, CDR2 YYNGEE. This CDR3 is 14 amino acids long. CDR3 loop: CASSVSRGTDTQYF. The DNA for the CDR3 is TGTGCCAGCAGCGTTAGCAGGGGGACAGATACGCAGTATTTT.

CDR3 sequence reads: CSVEQGNGYTF. CDR3 DNA: TGCAGCGTTGAACAGGGGAATGGCTACACCTTC. The genes are TRBV29-1 and TRBJ1-2, with D perhaps matching TRBD1 (6 bases). Trimming took 2 bases from V and 6 from J, leaving 7 bases between them. The CDR3 totals 11 residues. Germline CDR1 SQVTM, CDR2 ANQGSEA.

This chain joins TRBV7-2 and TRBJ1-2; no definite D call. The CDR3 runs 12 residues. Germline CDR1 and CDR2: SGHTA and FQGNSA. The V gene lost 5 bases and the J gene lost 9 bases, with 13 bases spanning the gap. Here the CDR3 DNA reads TGTGCCAGCAGCCCGCGCACGATTAGCTACACCTTC. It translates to CASSPRTISYTF. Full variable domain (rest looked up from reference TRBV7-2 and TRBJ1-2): GAGVSQSPSNKVTEKGKDVELRCDPISGHTALYWYRQSLGQGLEFLIYFQGNSAPDKSGLPSDRFSAERTGGSVSTLTIQRTQQEDSAVYLCASSPRTISYTFGSGTRLTVV.

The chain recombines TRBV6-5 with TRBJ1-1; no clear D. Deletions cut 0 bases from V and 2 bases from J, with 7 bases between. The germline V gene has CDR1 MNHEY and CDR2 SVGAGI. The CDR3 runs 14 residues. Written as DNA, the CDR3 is TGTGCCAGCAGTTACTCTGTCAGTAACACTGAAGCTTTCTTT. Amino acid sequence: CASSYSVSNTEAFF.

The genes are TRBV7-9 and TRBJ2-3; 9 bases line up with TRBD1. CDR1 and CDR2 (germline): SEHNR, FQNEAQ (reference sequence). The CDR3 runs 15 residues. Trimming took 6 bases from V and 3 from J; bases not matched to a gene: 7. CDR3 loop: CASRAGTGRTDTQYF. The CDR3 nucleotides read TGTGCCAGCAGAGCCGGGACAGGGCGTACAGATACGCAGTATTTT.

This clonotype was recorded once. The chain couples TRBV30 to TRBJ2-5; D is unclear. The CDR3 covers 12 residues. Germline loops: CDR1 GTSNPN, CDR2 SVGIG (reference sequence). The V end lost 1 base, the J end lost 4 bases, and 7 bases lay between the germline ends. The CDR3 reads CAWSDRIETQYF. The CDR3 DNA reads TGTGCCTGGAGTGACAGAATAGAGACCCAGTACTTC.

The CDR3 sequence: CASSRLASHYEQYF. The CDR3 bases are TGTGCCAGCAGCCGACTAGCCTCGCACTACGAGCAGTACTTC. The V gene is TRBV6-5, the J gene TRBJ2-7; 7 bases match TRBD2. Germline V CDR1 and CDR2: MNHEY, SVGAGI. The CDR3 contains 14 residues. After removal of 6 bases from V and 3 bases from J, the junction contained 8 bases not matched to a gene.

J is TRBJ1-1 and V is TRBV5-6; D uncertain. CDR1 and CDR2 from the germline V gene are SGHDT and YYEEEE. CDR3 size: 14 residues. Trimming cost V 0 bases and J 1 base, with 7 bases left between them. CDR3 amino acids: CASSLARANTEAFF. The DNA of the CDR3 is TGTGCCAGCAGCTTGGCCCGGGCGAACACTGAAGCTTTCTTT. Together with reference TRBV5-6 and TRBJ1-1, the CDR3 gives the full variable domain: DAGVTQSPTHLIKTRGQQVTLRCSPKSGHDTVSWYQQALGQGPQFIFQYYEEEERQRGNFPDRFSGHQFPNYSSELNVNALLLGDSALYLCASSLARANTEAFFGQGTRLTVV.

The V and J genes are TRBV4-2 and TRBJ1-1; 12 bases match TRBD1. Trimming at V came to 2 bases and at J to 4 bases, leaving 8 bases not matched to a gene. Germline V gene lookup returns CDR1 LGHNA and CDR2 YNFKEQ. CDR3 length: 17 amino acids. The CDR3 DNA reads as TGTGCCAGCAGCCAACGGGAGGGACAGGGGGCGGGCACTGAAGCTTTCTTT. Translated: CASSQREGQGAGTEAFF.

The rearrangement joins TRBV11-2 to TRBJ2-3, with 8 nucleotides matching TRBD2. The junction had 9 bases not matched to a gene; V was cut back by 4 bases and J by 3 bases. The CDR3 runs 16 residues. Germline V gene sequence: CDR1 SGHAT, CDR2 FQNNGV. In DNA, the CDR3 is TGTGCCAGCAGCTCACCGTGGATAGCGGGGACAGATACGCAGTATTTT. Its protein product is CASSSPWIAGTDTQYF.

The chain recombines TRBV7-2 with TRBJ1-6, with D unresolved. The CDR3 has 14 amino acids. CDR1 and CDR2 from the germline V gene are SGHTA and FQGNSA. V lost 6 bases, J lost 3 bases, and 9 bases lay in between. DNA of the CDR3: TGTGCCAGCAGACCCTCACTCTATAATTCACCCCTCCACTTT. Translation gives CASRPSLYNSPLHF.